Each of the 26 T cell receptor beta chains below was sequenced from the same sample in a study of patients and donors after allogeneic stem cell transplantation. Each CDR3 protein gets one entry after TCRdb re-called the RT-PCR reads with MiXCR. The profile shows about 8,800 distinct CDR3 sequences, 3% to 4.5% of them singletons. Sequencing was carried out using blood, either unsorted or a sorted T cell fraction (not recorded which). These receptors came from a human donor who was either an allogeneic HSCT recipient or a stem cell or donor lymphocyte infusion donor (not recorded which). It is not recorded whose cells these are; they may come from a transplant donor.

This clonotype occurred many times. The chain links TRBV6-5 to TRBJ2-1; 12 bases are a match to TRBD2. CDR3 size: 16 residues. The V segment lost 2 bases and the J segment 7 bases; nucleotides outside the gene matches: 6. Germline V gene lookup returns CDR1 MNHEY and CDR2 SVGAGI. The CDR3, as DNA: TGTGCCAGCAGTTACCCCACCGGGACTAGCGGGAATGAGCAGTTCTTC. Translating it yields CASSYPTGTSGNEQFF.

This clonotype appeared many times. The chain has TRBV27 and TRBJ2-4; D might be TRBD1 (6 bases). The length of the CDR3 is 11 residues. With 5 bases removed from V and 12 bases from J, the gap between germline ends came to 11 bases. Germline CDR1 and CDR2: MNHEY and SMNVEV (reference sequence). The CDR3: CASSPRDNQYF. CDR3 coding DNA: TGTGCCAGCAGTCCCCGGGACAATCAGTACTTC.

This clonotype was found many times. This chain connects TRBV7-9 to TRBJ2-1; 7 bases map to TRBD2. V lost 7 bases and J lost 7; bases outside the gene matches: 16. CDR1 SEHNR and CDR2 FQNEAQ come from the germline V gene (reference sequence). This CDR3 comprises 16 residues. The CDR3 here is CASNPLGPGRGNEQFF. CDR3 bases: TGTGCCAGCAACCCTTTGGGCCCAGGGAGGGGAAATGAGCAGTTCTTC.

This clonotype was observed many times. The chain recombines TRBV20-1 with TRBJ2-5; TRBD1 matches at 8 bases. The CDR3 has 13 residues. J lost 2 bases, V lost 5 bases, and 4 bases had no gene match. CDR1 is DFQATT, CDR2 SNEGSKA, per germline (reference sequence). This chain's CDR3 is CSALGQGQETQYF. The DNA for the CDR3 is TGCAGTGCTCTTGGACAGGGACAAGAGACCCAGTACTTC.

In this sample, this clonotype turned up many times. The V call is TRBV10-3, the J call TRBJ2-4, with D perhaps being TRBD1 or TRBD2 (5 bases each). CDR1 is ENHRY and CDR2 is SYGVKD in the germline V gene. With 8 bases removed from V and 1 base from J, the gap between germline ends came to 12 bases. CDR3 size: 14 residues. DNA for the CDR3: TGTGCCATCTGGGACGGGTCCGCCAAAAACATTCAGTACTTC. Residues: CAIWDGSAKNIQYF.

The sample holds many counts of this clonotype. The chain couples TRBV12-3 or TRBV12-4 to TRBJ1-2; TRBD1 aligns across 7 bases. Unmatched junction bases numbered 8, after V lost 7 bases and J lost 0 bases. CDR3 length equals 15 residues. In nucleotides, the CDR3 is TGTGCCAGCACCACCTCAGGGGGGACTAACTATGGCTACACCTTC. Protein: CASTTSGGTNYGYTF.

This clonotype was counted ten times or more. The rearrangement uses TRBV24-1 and TRBJ2-7, with D unresolved. V dropped 1 base and J dropped 6 bases, with 3 bases sitting between them. The CDR3 covers 11 residues. The germline gives CDR1 KGHDR, CDR2 SFDVKD. The CDR3 loop reads CATSDFGEQYF. The CDR3 DNA follows: TGTGCCACCAGTGATTTCGGCGAGCAGTACTTC.

This clonotype was seen many times. The chain couples TRBV12-3 or TRBV12-4 to TRBJ1-1, with D possibly TRBD1 on 6 matching bases. Deletions cut 5 bases from V and 6 bases from J, with 16 bases between. The CDR3 runs to 14 residues. The CDR3 region has the DNA TGTGCCAGCAGTCCCGGCGGGGGGGGGCCTGAAGCTTTCTTT. This encodes CASSPGGGGPEAFF.

The table lists this clonotype with many counts. The genes are TRBV18 and TRBJ2-1; no clear D gene. Germline loops: CDR1 KGHSH, CDR2 LQKENI. Trimming left V 1 base short and J 4 bases short, with 11 bases between. The CDR3 is 15 residues long. CDR3 in amino acids: CASSPQRGPYNEQFF. The CDR3 bases are TGTGCCAGCTCACCACAACGCGGACCATACAATGAGCAGTTCTTC.

In its sample, this clonotype was seen many times. This chain connects TRBV2 to TRBJ1-5, with unresolved D. Germline V gene lookup returns CDR1 SNHLY and CDR2 FYNNEI. Trimming shortened V by 4 bases and J by 6 bases, and 10 bases separated the two germline ends. This CDR3 has 13 residues. DNA for the CDR3: TGTGCCAGCAGTGCCGAAGAGGGTCAGCCCCAGCATTTT. Its protein is CASSAEEGQPQHF.

This clonotype occurred many times. This chain's CDR3 is CASAGSLAGQPQHF. The CDR3 DNA reads as TGTGCCAGTGCTGGCTCCCTAGCAGGGCAGCCCCAGCATTTT. The V call is TRBV6-5, the J call TRBJ1-5, with a tentative D call TRBD1 (5 bases). The germline V gene encodes CDR1 MNHEY and CDR2 SVGAGI. V lost 9 bases and J 7 bases, leaving 19 bases between the germline ends. The CDR3 covers 14 residues.

This clonotype showed up many times. The V and J genes are TRBV5-6 and TRBJ1-1; 8 nucleotides agree with TRBD1. V lost 4 bases to trimming and J lost 11 bases; unmatched junction nucleotides: 7. Germline CDR1 is SGHDT and CDR2 is YYEEEE. The CDR3 runs to 12 residues. Written as DNA, the CDR3 is TGTGCCAGCAGCGCGTTCAGGGGGCTGGCTTTCTTT. It specifies CASSAFRGLAFF.

Many counts were recorded for this clonotype. The V gene is TRBV28, the J gene TRBJ2-2, with 11 positions matching TRBD2. V trimming: 4 bases; J trimming: 2 bases; junction bases outside the gene matches: 6. This CDR3 is built from 17 residues. Germline V gene lookup returns CDR1 MDHEN and CDR2 SYDVKM. The CDR3 protein is CASSSPGLAENTGELFF. The CDR3 coding sequence is TGTGCCAGCAGTTCCCCGGGACTAGCGGAAAACACCGGGGAGCTGTTTTTT.

This clonotype was seen at least ten times. The chain carries TRBV27 and TRBJ2-2, with D unclear. CDR3 length: 15 residues. V lost 6 bases to trimming and J lost 0 bases, with 11 bases between them. The germline V gene has CDR1 MNHEY and CDR2 SMNVEV (reference sequence). Written as DNA, the CDR3 is TGTGCCAGCAGACCTTGGGCCTCGAACACCGGGGAGCTGTTTTTT. This encodes CASRPWASNTGELFF.

Relative to its sample, this clonotype is large. J is TRBJ1-5 and V is TRBV12-3 or TRBV12-4; TRBD1 is a possible D gene (5 bases). Trimming pared 6 bases from V and 0 bases from J, leaving 15 bases between. CDR3 length equals 16 residues. For the CDR3, the DNA is TGTGCCAGCAGCATACGGACACTTTCTAGCAATCAGCCCCAGCATTTT. Translating it yields CASSIRTLSSNQPQHF.

This clonotype was detected ten times or more. The chain links TRBV6-5 to TRBJ1-1, with D possibly matching TRBD1 (6 bases). The CDR3 sequence is 15 residues long. V was cut by 10 bases and J by 0 bases, with 18 bases left in between. Germline V CDR1 and CDR2: MNHEY, SVGAGI. The CDR3 nucleotides read TGTGCCACCAGACGGACAGCAACCTTGAACACTGAAGCTTTCTTT. This encodes CATRRTATLNTEAFF.

This clonotype was recorded many times. J is TRBJ1-1 and V is TRBV9; no clear D gene. The CDR3 has 13 residues. Trimming took off 0 bases at V and 0 bases at J, with 3 bases between the two ends. Germline V gene data show CDR1 as SGDLS and CDR2 as YYNGEE. The CDR3 DNA reads as TGTGCCAGCAGCGTAGCGATGAACACTGAAGCTTTCTTT. Protein product: CASSVAMNTEAFF.

Many counts were recorded for this clonotype. V is TRBV4-3 and J is TRBJ2-7; D is perhaps TRBD2 (5 bases). V lost 4 bases, J lost 3 bases, and 10 bases lay in between. The length of the CDR3 is 13 residues. The germline CDR1 and CDR2 sequences are LGHNA and YSLEER. For the CDR3, the DNA is TGCGCCAGCAGCCGAGGGTTTCGCTACGAGCAGTACTTC. This encodes CASSRGFRYEQYF.

Ten or more counts support this clonotype. The chain recombines TRBV28 with TRBJ1-6; TRBD1 aligns across 8 bases. Trimming cost V 5 bases and J 4 bases; bases outside gene matches: 4. The CDR3 consists of 15 residues. Germline-derived CDR1 and CDR2 are MDHEN and SYDVKM. CDR3 residues: CASSDQGAYNSPLHF. Written as DNA, the CDR3 is TGTGCCAGCAGTGATCAGGGGGCTTATAATTCACCCCTCCACTTT. The complete variable domain, with remaining parts taken from reference TRBV28 and TRBJ1-6, reads DVKVTQSSRYLVKRTGEKVFLECVQDMDHENMFWYRQDPGLGLRLIYFSYDVKMKEKGDIPEGYSVSREKKERFSLILESASTNQTSMYLCASSDQGAYNSPLHFGNGTRLTVT.

In this sample, this clonotype turned up many times. The rearrangement uses TRBV12-3 or TRBV12-4 and TRBJ2-3; TRBD2 matches at 9 bases. The CDR3 sequence is 18 residues long. The trim removed 3 bases at V and 0 bases at J, leaving 10 bases unmatched. The CDR3 region has the DNA TGTGCCAGCAGTTTCAGATCGGCGGGAGGGACTAGCACAGATACGCAGTATTTT. Translation: CASSFRSAGGTSTDTQYF.

This clonotype came up many times. The V and J genes are TRBV28 and TRBJ1-1; a weak D match, TRBD1 (5 bases). The CDR3 extends over 12 amino acids. The germline CDR1 and CDR2 sequences are MDHEN and SYDVKM. The V end was cut by 2 bases, the J end by 10 bases, with 11 bases between. CDR3 in amino acids: CASSLGTGPAFF. As DNA, the CDR3 is TGTGCCAGCAGTTTAGGGACGGGCCCAGCTTTCTTT.

This clonotype appeared many times. The chain links TRBV10-3 to TRBJ1-5; D remains unclear. The germline CDR1 and CDR2 sequences are ENHRY and SYGVKD. The CDR3 runs to 16 residues. The CDR3 reads CGVPYLSGPVDQPQHF. CDR3 DNA sequence: TGTGGCGTACCGTATCTGAGTGGCCCCGTGGATCAGCCCCAGCATTTT.

This clonotype was recorded at least ten times. The chain carries TRBV12-3 or TRBV12-4 and TRBJ2-5; 8 nucleotides agree with TRBD1. V shed 4 bases, J shed 4 bases, and the junction held 8 bases outside the gene matches. The CDR3 is made up of 15 amino acids. The DNA for the CDR3 is TGTGCCAGCAGTTCCCGACCAGGGGGCCGAGAGACCCAGTACTTC. Protein product: CASSSRPGGRETQYF.

This clonotype was counted at least ten times. J is TRBJ2-2 and V is TRBV11-2; 7 bases match TRBD1. The CDR3 is 16 amino acids. Germline lookup yields CDR1 SGHAT and CDR2 FQNNGV. The ends lost 7 bases at V and 3 bases at J; junction bases unmatched: 11. The chain's CDR3 is CASTDRAGRDTGELFF. The CDR3 DNA sequence: TGTGCCAGCACCGACAGGGCAGGGCGGGACACCGGGGAGCTGTTTTTT.

This clonotype was picked up many times. This chain joins TRBV7-8 and TRBJ2-1; D call uncertain. CDR1 and CDR2 from the germline V gene are SGHVS and FQNEAQ. The CDR3 sequence is 14 residues long. V lost 1 base and J 4 bases, leaving 8 bases between the germline ends. In nucleotides, the CDR3 is TGTGCCAGCAGCTTAGTACCTCGGTACAATGAGCAGTTCTTC. This codes for CASSLVPRYNEQFF.

At least ten counts were recorded for this clonotype. The chain links TRBV28 to TRBJ2-3; D uncertain. The CDR3 has 12 residues. Germline V gene data show CDR1 as MDHEN and CDR2 as SYDVKM. Trimming removed 1 base from V and 7 bases from J, with 6 bases in between. CDR3 coding DNA: TGTGCCAGCAGTTTATCTGAGTATACGCAGTATTTT. Residues: CASSLSEYTQYF.